This record covers a single T cell receptor beta chain. RNA totalling roughly 0.45 to 1 ug underwent reverse transcription with random hexamers. TCRdb passed the immunoSEQ multiplex PCR reads through MiXCR, listing each CDR3 protein once. The sample holds roughly 200,000 distinct CDR3 sequences, roughly 90% seen once. These data originate in a study of CD8 T cells in Susac syndrome. The CDR3 has 17 amino acids. Germline V gene sequence: CDR1 DFQATT, CDR2 SNEGSKA (reference sequence). V gave up 2 bases and J gave up 6 bases, with 23 bases separating them. The receptor's source is a human donor with Susac syndrome. This chain uses TRBV20-1 with TRBJ2-1, with D perhaps TRBD2 (6 bases). What was sequenced was CD4+ T cells from PBMCs. CDR3 nucleotide sequence: TGCAGTGCTAGAAAGACTCGATGGGACTCGCAATCCAATGAGCAGTTCTTC. The encoded protein is CSARKTRWDSQSNEQFF.